This T cell receptor (beta chain) came from a study of CD8+CD57+ T cells in acquired aplastic anemia. Study-level information: Sorted CD4+ and CD8+ cells gave an average of about 3.4 ug of DNA.

For sequencing, patients were chosen who had shown expansion of CD8+CD57+ cells by flow cytometry. Germline lookup yields CDR1 WNHNN and CDR2 SYGVQD (reference sequence). The V end lost 2 bases, the J end lost 1 base, and 11 bases lay between the germline ends. The CDR3 contains 15 residues. The study profiled TCR beta VDJ and CDR3 using genomic DNA as template. Via MiXCR, TCRdb re-called the reads, giving one row per CDR3 protein. The top ten hold around 2.9% of the sample, which has about 160,000 distinct CDR3 sequences, around 50% seen once. The TCR originated in a human donor with aplastic anemia. The rearrangement uses TRBV10-1 and TRBJ1-1; the D is unclear. The sample was sorted CD4+, CD8+, or CD8+CD57+ T cells (not recorded which) from PBMCs. CDR3 in amino acids: CASSEERGWNTEAFF. The CDR3 coding sequence is TGCGCCAGCAGTGAGGAAAGAGGTTGGAACACTGAAGCTTTCTTT.